Reported below is one T cell receptor beta chain. This clonotype was seen only a few times. Its antigen remains unidentified. Per-base qualities were not stored, and no clone one base away is much larger. Library creation used PCR. Data came from an Illumina HiSeq 2500. TCR library preparation used molecular barcoding, with unique molecular identifiers applied to normalize quantification of the TCRbeta repertoire. In-frame beta chains were kept once TCRdb had trimmed the public reads at Q25 with fastp and called clones with MiXCR. Identical CDR3 protein sequences are pooled into one entry, listed with their most common genes and DNA. The sample table holds a few hundred thousand distinct CDR3 sequences, of which around 15% were seen once. The ten largest clonotypes hold approximately 29% of the sample. Unmatched junction bases come to 11, with V trimmed by 3 bases and J by 3 bases. CDR1 and CDR2, per the germline V gene, are MGHRA and YSYEKL. The CDR3, cysteine through phenylalanine, is 18 amino acids long. Just the 54-base CDR3 DNA is kept, in frame starting at base 1.

The source of the sample is a study of T-cell reconstitution after alpha-beta-depleted transplantation in children (TCRdb year 2016). Turning to the overall study: T-cell immune reconstitution after TCRalphabeta/CD19-depleted allogeneic hematopoietic cell transplantation in children was quantitatively tracked in the study by means of TCR repertoire profiling.

The treatment or condition label here, explained by the study, means: allogeneic hematopoietic cell transplantation with graft depleted of TCRalphabeta T cells and CD19 B cells. The children who served as transplant recipients had been given grafts of TCRalphabeta/CD19-depleted allogeneic hematopoietic cells. Here is what the overall study found, with its caveats: Apparently early alphabetaT-cell count recovery about two months after transplant reportedly relied on only several hundred rapidly expanded clones derived from non-depleted graft cells. The high TCRbeta diversity at day 60 in some patients was ascribed to recipient T cells and intrathymic progenitors that had survived conditioning. Over the following months the frequencies of hyperexpanded clones went down, and after one year T-cell counts and TCRbeta diversity were mostly credited to newly produced T cells.

The source material was PBMCs, mostly from graft donor cells, sampled 360 days after TCRalphabeta/CD19-depleted stem cell transplant. This chain is built from TRBV4-1 and TRBJ2-3; TRBD1 fits 11 bases in the junction. The receptor's source is a boy under three years old who had a stem cell transplant for Wiskott-Aldrich syndrome, so the T cells may come from the graft donor. The encoded CDR3 is CASSQKVLGTGGTDTQYF. The DNA sequence reads TGCGCCAGCAGCCAGAAGGTTTTGGGGACAGGGGGAACAGATACGCAGTATTTT.